The 29 T cell receptor beta chains below were found in one sample sequenced in a study of T cells of healthy individuals. Via MiXCR, TCRdb re-called the 5' RACE reads, giving one row per CDR3 protein. The repertoire holds about 100,000 distinct CDR3 sequences, 17% seen once, with roughly 6.2% in the top ten. The receptors originated from a human donor in good health.

The chain's CDR3 is CSARDLPGQGLSNQPQHF. CDR3 DNA sequence: TGCAGTGCTAGAGATCTCCCGGGACAGGGACTTAGCAATCAGCCCCAGCATTTT. The chain links TRBV20-1 to TRBJ1-5; 9 bases match TRBD1. CDR1 is DFQATT, CDR2 SNEGSKA, per germline (reference sequence). This CDR3 is 18 amino acids long. Trimming cost V 0 bases and J 0 bases; bases outside gene matches: 9.

The V call is TRBV29-1, the J call TRBJ2-2, with unresolved D. This CDR3 spans 15 amino acids. V lost 1 base and J 1 base, leaving 10 bases between the germline ends. Germline V lookup: CDR1 SQVTM, CDR2 ANQGSEA. The CDR3 loop reads CSVEVLVENTGELFF. In DNA, the CDR3 is TGCAGCGTTGAAGTTTTAGTGGAGAACACCGGGGAGCTGTTTTTT.

This clonotype has more than one count but fewer than ten. This rearrangement joins TRBV9 to TRBJ2-5, with 12 bases aligning to TRBD2. The length of the CDR3 is 15 residues. Germline trimming cut 3 bases from V and 2 bases from J; bases unmatched to any gene: 2. CDR1 SGDLS and CDR2 YYNGEE come from the germline V gene. The CDR3 loop reads CASSATSGGQETQYF. CDR3 nucleotides: TGTGCCAGCAGCGCGACTAGCGGGGGTCAAGAGACCCAGTACTTC. The full variable domain, in which reference TRBV9 and TRBJ2-5 provide the parts outside the CDR3, is DSGVTQTPKHLITATGQRVTLRCSPRSGDLSVYWYQQSLDQGLQFLIQYYNGEERAKGNILERFSAQQFPDLHSELNLSSLELGDSALYFCASSATSGGQETQYFGPGTRLLVL.

In its sample, this clonotype was seen a few times. The chain has TRBV6-5 and TRBJ1-2, with 9 bases lining up with TRBD1. V lost 0 bases to trimming and J lost 8 bases; unmatched junction nucleotides: 4. The CDR3 consists of 14 residues. CDR1 and CDR2 from the germline V gene are MNHEY and SVGAGI. This chain's CDR3 is CASSYSQGASGYTF. The CDR3 DNA is TGTGCCAGCAGTTACTCACAGGGGGCTTCCGGCTACACCTTC.

In this sample, this clonotype turned up a few times. The rearrangement joins TRBV6-2 or TRBV6-3 to TRBJ1-6; D remains ambiguous. Trimming took 6 bases from V and 5 from J, leaving 14 bases between them. The CDR3 consists of 15 residues. Germline CDR1 reads MNHEY; CDR2 reads SVGEGT. CDR3 sequence (DNA): TGTGCCAGCAGATACACACCGAACGATAATTCACCCCTCCACTTT. Protein: CASRYTPNDNSPLHF.

This clonotype was seen at least ten times. The chain uses TRBV28 and TRBJ2-7, with a possible D match to TRBD1 (6 bases). V was cut by 5 bases and J by 5 bases, with 10 bases left in between. CDR3 length: 12 amino acids. Per the germline V gene, CDR1 is MDHEN and CDR2 is SYDVKM. Here the CDR3 DNA reads TGTGCCAGCAGTATCTACAGGGACGAGCAGTACTTC. It yields the protein CASSIYRDEQYF.

A few counts support this clonotype. The rearrangement links TRBV27 to TRBJ2-5; D is unclear. The CDR3 runs 13 residues. The V end lost 5 bases, the J end lost 2 bases, and 9 bases lay between the germline ends. Germline-derived CDR1 and CDR2 are MNHEY and SMNVEV (reference sequence). The CDR3, as DNA: TGTGCCAGCAGTAACCACCTACAAGAGACCCAGTACTTC. It is translated as CASSNHLQETQYF.

By its share, this clonotype is medium-sized. The chain recombines TRBV7-2 with TRBJ2-5, with D unclear. V shed 5 bases and J shed 7 bases, with 8 bases lying between them. CDR1 is SGHTA, CDR2 FQGNSA, per germline. CDR3 length: 11 residues. The chain's CDR3 is CASSQERTQYF. The CDR3 nucleotides read TGTGCCAGCAGCCAAGAACGGACCCAGTACTTC.

This clonotype was counted a single time. The gene calls are TRBV20-1 and TRBJ2-1, with D hard to call. V shed 5 bases and J shed 7 bases, with 9 bases lying between them. Germline V gene sequence: CDR1 DFQATT, CDR2 SNEGSKA (reference sequence). The CDR3 loop spans 11 amino acids. The CDR3 DNA sequence: TGCAGTGCTGAATTGAGGAATGAGCAGTTCTTC. This codes for CSAELRNEQFF.

This clonotype was seen more than once but under ten times. This rearrangement joins TRBV20-1 to TRBJ2-3; D ambiguous. V lost 1 base, J lost 2 bases, and 13 bases lay in between. Looked up from germline, CDR1 is DFQATT and CDR2 is SNEGSKA (reference sequence). This CDR3 spans 15 amino acids. This chain's CDR3 is CSARAQLDHTDTQYF. CDR3 DNA sequence: TGCAGTGCTAGAGCCCAGTTGGACCACACAGATACGCAGTATTTT.

This clonotype was counted ten times or more. The genes are TRBV5-4 and TRBJ1-3; no clear D gene. The CDR3 runs to 13 residues. Germline-derived CDR1 and CDR2 are SGHNT and YYREEE (reference sequence). V was clipped by 2 bases and J by 6 bases, with 9 bases between them. CDR3 nucleotide sequence: TGTGCCAGCAGCTTATGGAATGCAAACACCATATATTTT. Its protein is CASSLWNANTIYF. Supplemented by reference TRBV5-4 and TRBJ1-3, the full variable domain reads ETGVTQSPTHLIKTRGQQVTLRCSSQSGHNTVSWYQQALGQGPQFIFQYYREEENGRGNFPPRFSGLQFPNYSSELNVNALELDDSALYLCASSLWNANTIYFGEGSWLTVV.

This clonotype has a count of ten or more. The chain carries TRBV20-1 and TRBJ2-5; weak D call: TRBD2 (5 bases). CDR1 is DFQATT, CDR2 SNEGSKA, per germline (reference sequence). The CDR3 is made up of 12 amino acids. Trimming took off 5 bases at V and 2 bases at J, with 9 bases between the two ends. The CDR3, as DNA: TGCAGTGCTTCCCGGGGACAAGAGACCCAGTACTTC. It encodes CSASRGQETQYF.

Ten or more counts support this clonotype. V and J are TRBV7-2 and TRBJ2-5, with TRBD2 matching over 10 bases. V was clipped by 5 bases and J by 0 bases; unmatched bases: 3. In germline, CDR1 is SGHTA, CDR2 FQGNSA. CDR3 length: 15 amino acids. The CDR3 bases are TGTGCCAGCAGCCTGACTAGCGGGTACCAAGAGACCCAGTACTTC. It codes for CASSLTSGYQETQYF. Full variable domain (remainder filled in from reference TRBV7-2 and TRBJ2-5): GAGVSQSPSNKVTEKGKDVELRCDPISGHTALYWYRQSLGQGLEFLIYFQGNSAPDKSGLPSDRFSAERTGGSVSTLTIQRTQQEDSAVYLCASSLTSGYQETQYFGPGTRLLVL.

In nucleotides, the CDR3 is TGTGCCAGCAGAATAGGGCTAGCGGGAGGAAATGAGCAGTTCTTC. As protein: CASRIGLAGGNEQFF. This chain connects TRBV6-1 to TRBJ2-1; 11 bases match TRBD2. Germline-derived CDR1 and CDR2 are MNHNS and SASEGT. V lost 6 bases, J lost 7 bases, and 8 bases stayed unmatched. The CDR3 sequence is 15 residues long.

This chain uses TRBV10-3 with TRBJ1-1; D is ambiguous. CDR3 length: 12 amino acids. Germline V gives CDR1 ENHRY, CDR2 SYGVKD. Trimming took off 9 bases at V and 6 bases at J, with 14 bases between the two ends. CDR3 loop: CAIRTVPAEAFF. CDR3 nucleotide sequence: TGTGCCATTAGGACGGTCCCGGCTGAAGCTTTCTTT.

The chain joins TRBV12-3 or TRBV12-4 to TRBJ1-1, with 9 bases aligning to TRBD1. Trimming cost V 6 bases and J 10 bases; bases outside gene matches: 9. This CDR3 contains 13 residues. CDR3 amino acids: CASRRTGGVAAFF. CDR3 DNA sequence: TGTGCCAGCAGACGAACAGGGGGCGTGGCAGCTTTCTTT.

This sequence joins TRBV6-2 or TRBV6-3 and TRBJ2-5, with 11 bases aligning to TRBD2. V was pared by 6 bases and J by 3 bases, with 9 bases of the junction left unmatched. Germline V gene data show CDR1 as MNHEY and CDR2 as SVGEGT. This CDR3 comprises 16 residues. The CDR3 coding sequence is TGTGCCAGCAGCCTGGGGACTAGCGGAGCCAAAGAGACCCAGTACTTC. Its translation: CASSLGTSGAKETQYF.

This clonotype came up a few times. The CDR3 reads CASSEESGVNQPQHF. For the CDR3, the DNA is TGTGCCAGCAGTGAGGAGTCGGGGGTAAATCAGCCCCAGCATTTT. This chain links TRBV6-4 with TRBJ1-5, with a possible D match to TRBD1 (5 bases). CDR1 is MRHNA and CDR2 is SNTAGT in the germline V gene. Trimming cost V 3 bases and J 4 bases, with 13 bases left between them. This CDR3 comprises 15 residues.

This clonotype was picked up many times. The chain has TRBV19 and TRBJ1-5; no clear D. In germline, CDR1 is LNHDA, CDR2 SQIVND (reference sequence). This CDR3 region has 9 residues. Trimming pared 10 bases from V and 3 bases from J, leaving 1 base between. In nucleotides, the CDR3 is TGTGCCACCAATCAGCCCCAGCATTTT. Its protein is CATNQPQHF. The variable domain in full, with the rest retrieved from reference TRBV19 and TRBJ1-5, is DGGITQSPKYLFRKEGQNVTLSCEQNLNHDAMYWYRQDPGQGLRLIYYSQIVNDFQKGDIAEGYSVSREKKESFPLTVTSAQKNPTAFYLCATNQPQHFGDGTRLSIL.

This clonotype was counted ten times or more. J is TRBJ1-4 and V is TRBV5-1; a possible D gene is TRBD1 (6 bases). This CDR3 has 14 amino acids. Germline V CDR1 and CDR2: SGHRS, YFSETQ. V shed 3 bases and J shed 3 bases, with 9 bases lying between them. The CDR3 loop reads CASSSGQPNEKLFF. Here the CDR3 DNA reads TGCGCCAGCAGCTCCGGACAGCCTAATGAAAAACTGTTTTTT.

V is TRBV10-3 and J is TRBJ1-1; weak D call: TRBD1 (5 bases). Trimming stripped 3 bases from V and 0 bases from J, with 11 bases between. This CDR3 comprises 15 residues. In germline, CDR1 is ENHRY, CDR2 SYGVKD. The CDR3 here is CAISDSGRMNTEAFF. The CDR3 region has the DNA TGTGCCATCAGTGACTCAGGGAGGATGAACACTGAAGCTTTCTTT.

There are many counts of this clonotype. The chain has TRBV29-1 and TRBJ1-3, with D perhaps TRBD1 (5 bases). CDR1 is SQVTM, CDR2 ANQGSEA, per germline. This CDR3 contains 14 residues. Trimming left V 6 bases short and J 2 bases short, with 14 bases between. The CDR3 region has the DNA TGCAGCGTCCAACCCGGGACCCCTGGAAACACCATATATTTT. Residues: CSVQPGTPGNTIYF.

This clonotype was picked up many times. The J gene is TRBJ2-1, the V gene TRBV6-2 or TRBV6-3; D call uncertain. V lost 6 bases, J lost 8 bases, and 11 bases lay in between. Germline CDR1 MNHEY, CDR2 SVGEGT. This CDR3 comprises 12 residues. The chain's CDR3 is CASSPLRYEQFF. The CDR3 DNA reads as TGTGCCAGCAGCCCTTTAAGGTATGAGCAGTTCTTC.

This clonotype was detected a few times. This sequence joins TRBV7-9 and TRBJ2-2; 8 bases are a match to TRBD2. V lost 5 bases to trimming and J lost 4 bases; unmatched junction nucleotides: 9. CDR3 length: 16 amino acids. Looked up from germline, CDR1 is SEHNR and CDR2 is FQNEAQ (reference sequence). The CDR3 bases are TGTGCCAGCAGCCCCCGAGCGGGAGCTGGCACCGGGGAGCTGTTTTTT. This translates into CASSPRAGAGTGELFF.

This rearrangement joins TRBV7-8 to TRBJ2-3; 9 bases line up with TRBD2. Per the germline V gene, CDR1 is SGHVS and CDR2 is FQNEAQ. The CDR3 loop spans 15 amino acids. J was trimmed by 2 bases and V by 5 bases; bases with no gene match: 5. The CDR3 reads CASSTGLANTDTQYF. CDR3 sequence (DNA): TGTGCCAGCAGCACCGGACTAGCGAACACAGATACGCAGTATTTT.

There are a few counts of this clonotype. V usage is TRBV12-3 or TRBV12-4 and J usage is TRBJ2-2; no definite D call. With 4 bases removed from V and 4 bases from J, the gap between germline ends came to 10 bases. This CDR3 region has 14 residues. CDR3 bases: TGTGCCAGCAGTTGGGGTATTCGCACCGGGGAGCTGTTTTTT. This sequence encodes CASSWGIRTGELFF.

This clonotype was picked up a small number of times. The chain has TRBV27 and TRBJ1-6, with D tentatively TRBD1 (6 bases). The germline gives CDR1 MNHEY, CDR2 SMNVEV (reference sequence). Trimming took off 3 bases at V and 8 bases at J, with 11 bases between the two ends. CDR3 length: 14 residues. The CDR3 sequence is CASSFKGDYSPLHF. In nucleotides, the CDR3 is TGTGCCAGCAGTTTCAAGGGGGACTATTCACCCCTCCACTTT.

The chain joins TRBV12-3 or TRBV12-4 to TRBJ2-1; D gene ambiguous. The V end was cut by 7 bases, the J end by 8 bases, with 24 bases between. The CDR3 sequence is 16 residues long. CDR3 protein: CASIDRPAASFDEQFF. The CDR3 nucleotides read TGTGCCAGCATTGATCGCCCGGCGGCTAGTTTTGATGAGCAGTTCTTC.

J is TRBJ2-5 and V is TRBV19; 7 nucleotides line up with TRBD2. Germline CDR1 reads LNHDA; CDR2 reads SQIVND (reference sequence). The CDR3 is 14 residues long. V lost 5 bases and J lost 7; bases outside the gene matches: 10. CDR3 DNA: TGTGCCAGTAGTTCCTGGACTAGAGCAACGACCCAGTACTTC. It yields the protein CASSSWTRATTQYF.